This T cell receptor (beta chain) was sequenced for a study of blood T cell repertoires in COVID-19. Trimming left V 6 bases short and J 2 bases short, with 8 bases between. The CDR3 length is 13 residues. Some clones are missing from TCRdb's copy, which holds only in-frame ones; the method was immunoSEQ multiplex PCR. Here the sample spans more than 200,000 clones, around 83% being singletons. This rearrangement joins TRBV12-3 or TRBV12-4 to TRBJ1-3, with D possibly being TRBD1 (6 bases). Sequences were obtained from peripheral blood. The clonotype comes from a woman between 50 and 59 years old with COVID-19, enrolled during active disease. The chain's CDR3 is CASSWTAGNTIYF. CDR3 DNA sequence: TGTGCCAGCAGCTGGACAGCTGGAAACACCATATATTTT.